The following is a TCR beta chain sequence with its context. The V gene lost 4 bases and the J gene lost 1 base, with 5 bases spanning the gap. This CDR3 is built from 12 residues. Germline CDR1 is ENHRY and CDR2 is SYGVKD. The sample originates from a study of PD-L1 blockade in urothelial cancer. Overall study: Specimens of blood held a median count of approximately 150,000 T cells.

Sample contribution per patient ranged from 1 to 8, covering pretreatment and on-treatment. PCRs were each spiked with synthetic TCR analog templates. Clones were read by immunoSEQ multiplex PCR, and TCRdb kept only the in-frame ones, dropping some. The sample shows about 41,000 clones, 82% of them seen only once. This specimen was PBMCs, taken around atezolizumab (anti-PD-L1) treatment. The rearrangement joins TRBV10-3 to TRBJ2-7; no clear D gene. The sequence was obtained from a man aged 60 to 75 with urothelial cancer. The CDR3, as DNA: TGTGCCATCAGTGCCCCATCCTACGAGCAGTACTTC. Protein product: CAISAPSYEQYF.